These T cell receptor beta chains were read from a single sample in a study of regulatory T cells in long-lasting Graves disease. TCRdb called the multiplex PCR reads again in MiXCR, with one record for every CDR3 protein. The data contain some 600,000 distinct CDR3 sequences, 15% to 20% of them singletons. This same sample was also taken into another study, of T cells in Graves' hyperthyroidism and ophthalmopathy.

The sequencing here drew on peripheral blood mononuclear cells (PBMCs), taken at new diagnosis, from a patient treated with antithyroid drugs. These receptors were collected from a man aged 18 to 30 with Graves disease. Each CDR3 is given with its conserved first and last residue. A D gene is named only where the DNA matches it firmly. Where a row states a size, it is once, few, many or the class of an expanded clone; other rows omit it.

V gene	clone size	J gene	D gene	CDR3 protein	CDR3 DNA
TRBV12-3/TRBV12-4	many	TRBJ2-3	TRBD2	CASSRSGRRGDTQYF	TGTGCCAGCAGCCGCAGCGGGAGGCGAGGAGATACGCAGTATTTT
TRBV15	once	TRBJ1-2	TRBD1	CATSRGAQGAFGYTF	TGTGCCACCAGCAGAGGCGCTCAGGGGGCATTTGGCTACACCTTC
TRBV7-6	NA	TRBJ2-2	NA	CASSRTRNTGELFF	TGTGCCAGCAGTCGTACTAGGAACACCGGGGAGCTGTTTTTT
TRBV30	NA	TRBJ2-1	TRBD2	CAWSVFLAGAFNEQFF	TGTGCCTGGAGTGTGTTCCTAGCGGGAGCTTTTAATGAGCAGTTCTTC
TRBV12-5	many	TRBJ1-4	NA	CASGLAQGEKLFF	TGTGCTAGTGGTTTGGCACAGGGTGAAAAACTGTTTTTT
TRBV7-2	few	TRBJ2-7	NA	CASSLGLGGFYEQYF	TGTGCCAGCAGCTTAGGTCTAGGGGGATTCTACGAGCAGTACTTC
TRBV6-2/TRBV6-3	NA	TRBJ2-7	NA	CASSQGPYFSYEQYF	TGTGCCAGCAGTCAGGGACCGTACTTCTCCTACGAGCAGTACTTC
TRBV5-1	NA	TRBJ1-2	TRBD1	CASSFTGTVNYGYTF	TGCGCCAGCAGCTTTACCGGGACAGTGAACTATGGCTACACCTTC
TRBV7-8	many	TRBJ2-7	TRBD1	CASSLGSGQGIHEQYF	TGTGCCAGCAGCTTAGGGTCGGGACAGGGTATACACGAGCAGTACTTC
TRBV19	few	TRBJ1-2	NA	CASSIEGRGNYGYTF	TGTGCCAGTAGTATAGAGGGCAGGGGCAACTACGGCTACACCTTC
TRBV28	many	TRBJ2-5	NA	CASRQRYSGHQETQYF	TGTGCCAGCAGACAACGATACAGCGGGCACCAAGAGACCCAGTACTTC
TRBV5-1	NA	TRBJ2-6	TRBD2	CASSLTRGRGFILSGANVLTF	TGCGCCAGCAGCTTAACCCGAGGGAGGGGCTTTATACTCTCTGGGGCCAACGTCCTGACTTTC
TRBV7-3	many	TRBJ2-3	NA	CASNLGETDTQYF	TGTGCCAGCAACCTTGGGGAGACAGATACGCAGTATTTT
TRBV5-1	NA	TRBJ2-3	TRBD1	CASSAGQGAEGGNF	TGCGCCAGCAGCGCGGGACAGGGGGCGGAAGGCGGGAATTTT
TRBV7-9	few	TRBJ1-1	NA	CASSWGALYTEAFF	TGTGCCAGCAGCTGGGGGGCACTTTACACTGAAGCTTTCTTT
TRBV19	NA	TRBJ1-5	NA	CASSIEGSGSNQPQHF	TGTGCCAGTAGTATAGAAGGGTCGGGTAGCAATCAGCCCCAGCATTTT
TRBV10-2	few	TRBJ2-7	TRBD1	CASSAAGGYEQYF	TGCGCCAGCAGTGCGGCAGGGGGTTACGAGCAGTACTTC
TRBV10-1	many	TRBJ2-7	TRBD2	CASKRSGSYEQYF	TGCGCCAGCAAACGTAGCGGGAGCTACGAGCAGTACTTC
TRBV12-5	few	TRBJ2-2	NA	CASGLLAAGELFF	TGTGCTAGTGGTTTATTGGCTGCCGGGGAGCTGTTTTTT
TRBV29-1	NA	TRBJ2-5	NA	CSAQGNLETQYF	TGCAGCGCACAGGGAAACCTAGAGACCCAGTACTTC
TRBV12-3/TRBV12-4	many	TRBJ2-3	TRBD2	CASSPSGIRTDTQYF	TGTGCCAGCAGTCCAAGCGGGATTCGCACAGATACGCAGTATTTT
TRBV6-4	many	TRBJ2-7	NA	CASSPRGGISYEQYF	TGTGCCAGCAGTCCCCGAGGGGGGATCTCCTACGAGCAGTACTTC
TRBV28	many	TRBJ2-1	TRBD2	CASSSDLAGAHNEQFF	TGTGCCAGCAGTTCTGACCTAGCGGGAGCCCACAATGAGCAGTTCTTC
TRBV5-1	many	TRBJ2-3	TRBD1	CASSRQPGGDTDTQYF	TGCGCCAGCAGCCGACAACCAGGGGGAGATACAGATACGCAGTATTTT
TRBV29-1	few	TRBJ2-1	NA	CSVDMTKRSNEQFF	TGCAGCGTTGACATGACCAAGAGGAGCAATGAGCAGTTCTTC
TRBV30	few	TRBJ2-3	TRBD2	CAWRTAGGPDTQYF	TGTGCCTGGAGGACAGCGGGAGGGCCGGATACGCAGTATTTT
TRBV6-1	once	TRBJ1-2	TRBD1	CASSLDRGNGYTF	TGTGCCAGCAGTCTAGACAGGGGTAATGGCTACACCTTC
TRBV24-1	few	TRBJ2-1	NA	CATSDPESGNEQFF	TGTGCCACCAGTGACCCGGAGAGCGGCAATGAGCAGTTCTTC
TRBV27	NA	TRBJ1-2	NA	CASSLSTDNYGYTF	TGTGCCAGCAGTTTATCGACAGATAACTATGGCTACACCTTC
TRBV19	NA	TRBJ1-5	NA	CASSVGAGGNQPQHF	TGTGCCAGTAGTGTAGGGGCTGGGGGCAATCAGCCCCAGCATTTT
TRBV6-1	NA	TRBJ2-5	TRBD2	CASIPGEGAETQYF	TGTGCCAGCATCCCGGGGGAGGGCGCAGAGACCCAGTACTTC
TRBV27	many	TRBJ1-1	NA	CASSFGHSNTEAFF	TGTGCCAGCAGTTTTGGACACTCGAACACTGAAGCTTTCTTT
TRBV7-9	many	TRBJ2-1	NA	CASSGGRAREQFF	TGTGCCAGCAGCGGCGGGCGGGCCCGCGAGCAGTTCTTC
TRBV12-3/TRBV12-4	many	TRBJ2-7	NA	CASSLPRQTDEQYF	TGTGCCAGCAGTCTCCCCAGACAAACGGACGAGCAGTACTTC
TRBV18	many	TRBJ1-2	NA	CASSPPSREVYGYTF	TGTGCCAGCTCACCACCGTCCAGGGAGGTCTATGGCTACACCTTC
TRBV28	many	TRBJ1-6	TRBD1	CASRPSGQGNNSPLHF	TGTGCCAGCAGGCCCTCGGGACAGGGGAATAATTCACCCCTCCACTTT